This is a list of T cell receptor beta chains from one sample in a study of blood T cell repertoires in COVID-19. The repertoire was sequenced with immunoSEQ multiplex PCR; TCRdb's copy has only in-frame clones and lacks some. This table holds about 250,000 clones, 83% found once. Sequenced material: PBMCs or T cells enriched from blood (not recorded which). These receptors originate from a woman between 40 and 55 years old who had been exposed to COVID-19. Both conserved end residues are part of each CDR3. Each record gives: V gene, clone size, D gene, J gene, CDR3 DNA, CDR3 protein. D genes are given only for firm matches. Rows may omit the clone size; those that give it use once, few, many or a size class.

>TRBV7-9|.|TRBD1|TRBJ1-5
TGTGCCAGCAGCTTGTGGACAGGGGAAAGGGGTCAGCCCCAGCATTTT
CASSLWTGERGQPQHF
>TRBV6-2/TRBV6-3|.|.|TRBJ2-7
TGTGCCAGCAGCCATCGGTATTCAGAGGCAACCTACGAGCAGTACTTC
CASSHRYSEATYEQYF
>TRBV28|few|.|TRBJ1-2
TGTGCCAGCAGTTTTCGGGAGGTTAACTATGGCTACACCTTC
CASSFREVNYGYTF
>TRBV7-9|once|.|TRBJ1-4
TGTGCCAGCAGCTTGCCCGGCAGCGCCGCAACTAATGAAAAACTGTTTTTT
CASSLPGSAATNEKLFF
>TRBV7-2|.|TRBD1|TRBJ1-6
TGTGCCAGCAGCTTAGGGGTTGGGGGGACAGGGCATTCACCCCTCCACTTT
CASSLGVGGTGHSPLHF
>TRBV30|few|.|TRBJ1-2
TGTGCCTGGAGCCAGGGGAAGGGATTAGGAACTAGGGGCTACACCTTC
CAWSQGKGLGTRGYTF
>TRBV19|.|TRBD1|TRBJ1-2
TGTGCCAGTAGACCACGCCCGGACAGGTTTAACTATGGCTACACCTTC
CASRPRPDRFNYGYTF
>TRBV2|.|TRBD1|TRBJ1-5
TGTGCCAGCAGTTACACTACAGGGGATAGCAATCAGCCCCAGCATTTT
CASSYTTGDSNQPQHF
>TRBV4-1|.|.|TRBJ2-6
TGCGCCAGCAGCAAGGGACATCCTCACTCTGGGGCCAACGTCCTGACTTTC
CASSKGHPHSGANVLTF
>TRBV5-8|.|TRBD2|TRBJ2-1
TGTGCCAGCAGCTTGGGACTAGCGGGCCTAGAGCAGTTCTTC
CASSLGLAGLEQFF
>TRBV5-8|.|TRBD2|TRBJ2-1
TGTGCCAGCAGCCAAGGACTAGCCTCCTACAATGAGCAGTTCTTC
CASSQGLASYNEQFF
>TRBV12-5|few|.|TRBJ2-5
TGTGCTAGTGGTTTGAGTAGAGTTCAAGAGACCCAGTACTTC
CASGLSRVQETQYF
>TRBV11-1|.|.|TRBJ2-2
TGTGCCAGCAGCTCAGGCGACACCGGGGAGCTGTTTTTT
CASSSGDTGELFF
>TRBV12-3/TRBV12-4|.|.|TRBJ1-2
TGTGCCAGCAGTTTAGGCCGTGAGTACACCTTC
CASSLGREYTF
>TRBV19|.|TRBD1|TRBJ1-4
TGTGCCAGTAGCGACGACAGGGGTTATTGGAATCGTGAAAAACTGTTTTTT
CASSDDRGYWNREKLFF
>TRBV5-1|.|TRBD2|TRBJ2-3
TGCGCCAGCAGCTTCCAAGCGGGGGGGCAAGGCACAGATACGCAGTATTTT
CASSFQAGGQGTDTQYF
>TRBV6-6|.|TRBD1|TRBJ1-1
TGTGCCAGCAGTCCACAGGGGGCGGGTGAAGCTTTCTTT
CASSPQGAGEAFF
>TRBV5-6|once|.|TRBJ1-3
TGTGCCAGCAGCTTGACAGGGTATGGAAACACCATATATTTT
CASSLTGYGNTIYF
>TRBV28|.|.|TRBJ2-1
TGTGCCAGCAGTGACGCGGGTGACAATGAGCAGTTCTTC
CASSDAGDNEQFF
>TRBV7-9|.|.|TRBJ2-7
TGTGCCAGCAGCCTTCTGGGGCACTACGAGCAGTACTTC
CASSLLGHYEQYF
>TRBV6-2/TRBV6-3|.|TRBD2|TRBJ2-2
TGTGCCAGCAGTGACCCTAGCGGGGGGGTGACCGGGGAGCTGTTTTTT
CASSDPSGGVTGELFF
>TRBV28|.|TRBD1|TRBJ1-2
TGTGCCAGCAGTGCTTACAGGGGGCACTATGGCTACACCTTC
CASSAYRGHYGYTF
>TRBV6-2/TRBV6-3|.|.|TRBJ1-2
TGTGCCAGCAGTTACTCCGGGTGGCTTGGCTACACCTTC
CASSYSGWLGYTF
>TRBV4-3|.|.|TRBJ2-2
TGCGCCAGCAGCCCTGGGGGCAGGGAAGGCGGCACCGGGGAGCTGTTTTTT
CASSPGGREGGTGELFF
>TRBV7-2|.|.|TRBJ1-2
TGTGCCAGCAGCCGTCTGACTGCCAGGGGTGGCTACACCTTC
CASSRLTARGGYTF
>TRBV6-5|.|.|TRBJ1-4
TGTGCCAGCAAGGTCCACAGGAATGAAAAACTGTTTTTT
CASKVHRNEKLFF
>TRBV6-5|.|.|TRBJ2-4
TGTGCCAGCAGTTATTCAGAGGGCGATAACATTCAGTACTTC
CASSYSEGDNIQYF
>TRBV28|once|.|TRBJ2-7
TGTGCCAGCAGTCTCGGGTTATCCTACGAGCAGTACTTC
CASSLGLSYEQYF
>TRBV7-9|once|.|TRBJ1-6
TGTGCCAGCAGCTTAGGGGGCTCACCCCTCCACTTT
CASSLGGSPLHF